The 25 T cell receptor beta chains below were found in one sample sequenced in a study of technical replicates of blood from a handful of donors (dated by TCRdb to 2015 to 2018). The protocol used for the library was the immunoSEQ multiplex PCR assay. TCRdb limited this immuneACCESS table to in-frame rearrangements with V and J called. A share of clones is missing; checked studies link under half to unresolved V genes, and the rest is unexplained. The sample profile shows 80,000 to 95,000 clones; about 96% of them were found once. The ten largest make up 0.36% of the sample. Sample: T cells isolated from PBMCs. Receptors originate from a human donor in good health.

The chain is built from TRBV6-1 and TRBJ1-2; 11 bases map to TRBD1. Germline V gene sequence: CDR1 MNHNS, CDR2 SASEGT. Trimming removed 6 bases from V and 4 bases from J; junction bases left unmatched: 1. There are 13 residues in the CDR3. In nucleotides, the CDR3 is TGTGCCAGCAGGGACAGGGGGCTCTATGGCTACACCTTC. Translating gives CASRDRGLYGYTF.

The J gene is TRBJ1-2, the V gene TRBV29-1; D gene ambiguous. This CDR3 region has 13 residues. The V end was cut by 4 bases, the J end by 2 bases, with 11 bases between. CDR1 is SQVTM, CDR2 ANQGSEA, per germline. The DNA for the CDR3 is TGCAGCGTTGGAGTTTCGGAGAACTATGGCTACACCTTC. Protein product: CSVGVSENYGYTF.

The chain joins TRBV4-3 to TRBJ2-1, with D unclear. Looked up from germline, CDR1 is LGHNA and CDR2 is YSLEER. Between the trimmed V and J ends, which lost 1 base and 0 bases, there was a span of 4 bases. The CDR3 length is 14 residues. CDR3 loop: CASSQGGSYNEQFF. The DNA for the CDR3 is TGCGCCAGCAGCCAAGGAGGCTCCTACAATGAGCAGTTCTTC.

This chain uses TRBV6-1 with TRBJ2-7, with D perhaps TRBD2 (5 bases). The ends were cut back, 2 bases at V and 2 bases at J, with 13 bases in the middle. Germline V gene sequence: CDR1 MNHNS, CDR2 SASEGT. The CDR3 totals 15 residues. The CDR3 coding sequence is TGTGCCAGCAGTGAACATACGGAGGTTACCTACGAGCAGTACTTC. This translates into CASSEHTEVTYEQYF.

This clone showed up just a few times. This chain uses TRBV6-4 with TRBJ2-3, with 11 nucleotides matching TRBD2. V shed 4 bases, J shed 0 bases, and the junction held 0 bases outside the gene matches. Looked up from germline, CDR1 is MRHNA and CDR2 is SNTAGT. This CDR3 contains 15 residues. Here the CDR3 DNA reads TGTGCCAGCAGTGGACTAGCGGGAAGCACAGATACGCAGTATTTT. Translation: CASSGLAGSTDTQYF.

With respect to this clone: One junction end does not reproduce the germline sequence, and a read error may be involved. The chain combines TRBV4-3 with TRBJ2-1; the D gene is possibly TRBD1 (5 bases). In germline, CDR1 is LGHNA, CDR2 YSLEER. The CDR3 is 14 residues long. For the CDR3, the DNA is TGCGCCAGCAGCCCCTACTCAGGGTACAGTGAGCAGTTCTTC. Residues: CASSPYSGYSEQFF.

The chain combines TRBV7-3 with TRBJ2-1; 15 bases align to TRBD2. J was trimmed by 6 bases and V by 5 bases; bases with no gene match: 5. CDR1 SGHTA and CDR2 FQGTGA come from the germline V gene. This CDR3 comprises 16 residues. CDR3 nucleotide sequence: TGTGCCAGCAGCCCCAGGACTAGCGGGAGGGCCAATGAGCAGTTCTTC. Its translation: CASSPRTSGRANEQFF.

This clone is a singleton in its sample. This chain links TRBV7-9 with TRBJ2-3, with 12 bases lining up with TRBD2. Germline lookup yields CDR1 SEHNR and CDR2 FQNEAQ (reference sequence). The V and J ends lost 1 base and 2 bases, in that order; junction bases with no gene match: 4. CDR3 length: 17 amino acids. The CDR3, as DNA: TGTGCCAGCAGCTTAGACCTAGCGGGAGGGAACACAGATACGCAGTATTTT. Translating gives CASSLDLAGGNTDTQYF.

The V call is TRBV5-1, the J call TRBJ1-1; the D is unclear. The CDR3 runs 15 residues. V was pared by 0 bases and J by 5 bases, with 14 bases between. The germline V gene has CDR1 SGHRS and CDR2 YFSETQ. The CDR3 region has the DNA TGCGCCAGCAGCTTGGATGGCAGGTCGATAACTGAAGCTTTCTTT. Protein sequence: CASSLDGRSITEAFF.

This clone was detected only once. The gene calls are TRBV19 and TRBJ2-3, with a weak D call TRBD2 (6 bases). The V end lost 2 bases, the J end lost 8 bases, and 14 bases lay between the germline ends. The V gene's germline CDR1 is LNHDA and CDR2 SQIVND (reference sequence). The CDR3 runs to 14 residues. This CDR3 is CASSISAGQVTQYF. CDR3 nucleotides: TGTGCCAGTAGTATATCGGCGGGGCAAGTTACGCAGTATTTT.

J is TRBJ2-7 and V is TRBV5-1; 7 bases are shared with TRBD2. There are 15 residues in the CDR3. V dropped 1 base and J dropped 3; count of bases not matched to a gene: 7. Germline assignment: CDR1 SGHRS and CDR2 YFSETQ. CDR3 residues: CASSLYGGSIYEQYF. As DNA, the CDR3 is TGCGCCAGCAGCTTGTATGGCGGGAGTATCTACGAGCAGTACTTC.

This chain joins TRBV4-3 and TRBJ1-1; unclear D gene. Germline CDR1 reads LGHNA; CDR2 reads YSLEER. This CDR3 region has 13 residues. V was shortened by 1 base and J by 3 bases, with 6 bases between the two germline ends. The CDR3 reads CASSQGRYTEAFF. The CDR3 DNA is TGCGCCAGCAGCCAAGGGAGATACACTGAAGCTTTCTTT.

V gene TRBV19 combines with J gene TRBJ1-1; 7 positions match TRBD1. This CDR3 region has 12 residues. Germline V gene sequence: CDR1 LNHDA, CDR2 SQIVND (reference sequence). The ends lost 4 bases at V and 11 bases at J; junction bases unmatched: 7. The CDR3 DNA sequence: TGTGCCAGTAGTAGGAGACAGGGAGAGGCTTTCTTT. It yields the protein CASSRRQGEAFF.

This clone appeared a single time. The chain recombines TRBV13 with TRBJ2-5; D unclear. V lost 2 bases and J lost 2, with 6 bases in between. In germline, CDR1 is PRHDT, CDR2 FYEKMQ (reference sequence). The CDR3 extends over 13 amino acids. The CDR3 DNA reads TGTGCCAGCAGCTTAAGAGAGCAAGAGACCCAGTACTTC. Its translation is CASSLREQETQYF.

This chain connects TRBV5-6 to TRBJ2-7, with 9 bases fitting TRBD1. This CDR3 spans 16 amino acids. Looked up from germline, CDR1 is SGHDT and CDR2 is YYEEEE. After removal of 5 bases from V and 1 base from J, the junction contained 10 bases not matched to a gene. The CDR3 reads CASRPGTGPLSYEQYF. CDR3 sequence (DNA): TGTGCCAGCAGGCCCGGGACAGGGCCGTTGTCCTACGAGCAGTACTTC. Variable domain in full (rest from reference TRBV5-6 and TRBJ2-7): DAGVTQSPTHLIKTRGQQVTLRCSPKSGHDTVSWYQQALGQGPQFIFQYYEEEERQRGNFPDRFSGHQFPNYSSELNVNALLLGDSALYLCASRPGTGPLSYEQYFGPGTRLTVT.

The rearrangement joins TRBV6-4 to TRBJ1-1; 11 bases agree with TRBD1. CDR1 is MRHNA, CDR2 SNTAGT, per germline. J was trimmed by 7 bases and V by 3 bases; bases with no gene match: 7. The CDR3 spans 15 residues. The CDR3 DNA reads as TGTGCCAGCAGTGAAGAAGGACAGGGGGCTTTTGAAGCTTTCTTT. Protein: CASSEEGQGAFEAFF.

The chain uses TRBV9 and TRBJ2-3; a possible D gene is TRBD1 (5 bases). The ends were cut back, 0 bases at V and 3 bases at J, with 5 bases in the middle. Germline V lookup: CDR1 SGDLS, CDR2 YYNGEE. The CDR3 runs 13 residues. The CDR3 region is CASSVEGTDTQYF. The CDR3 nucleotides read TGTGCCAGCAGCGTAGAGGGGACAGATACGCAGTATTTT.

This chain connects TRBV14 to TRBJ1-1, with TRBD1 matching 8 bases. In germline, CDR1 is SGHDN, CDR2 FVKESK. CDR3 length equals 14 residues. With V trimmed by 6 bases and J by 5 bases, 8 bases remained unmatched. The CDR3, as DNA: TGTGCCAGCAGTCACAGGGGGACGGGGACTGAAGCTTTCTTT. This sequence encodes CASSHRGTGTEAFF. Supplemented by reference TRBV14 and TRBJ1-1, the full variable domain reads EAGVTQFPSHSVIEKGQTVTLRCDPISGHDNLYWYRRVMGKEIKFLLHFVKESKQDESGMPNNRFLAERTGGTYSTLKVQPAELEDSGVYFCASSHRGTGTEAFFGQGTRLTVV.

This clone was seen only once. The V gene is TRBV19, the J gene TRBJ1-1; TRBD1 matches at 7 bases. In germline, CDR1 is LNHDA, CDR2 SQIVND (reference sequence). V trimming: 6 bases; J trimming: 0 bases; junction bases outside the gene matches: 7. The CDR3 covers 15 residues. In DNA, the CDR3 is TGTGCCAGTAGCACAGGGGCCACTTTGAACACTGAAGCTTTCTTT. The encoded protein is CASSTGATLNTEAFF. Complete variable domain (other parts from reference TRBV19 and TRBJ1-1): DGGITQSPKYLFRKEGQNVTLSCEQNLNHDAMYWYRQDPGQGLRLIYYSQIVNDFQKGDIAEGYSVSREKKESFPLTVTSAQKNPTAFYLCASSTGATLNTEAFFGQGTRLTVV.

The rearrangement joins TRBV9 to TRBJ2-2; TRBD2 aligns across 9 bases. V was clipped by 4 bases and J by 4 bases; unmatched bases: 5. Germline values: CDR1 SGDLS, CDR2 YYNGEE. This CDR3 is built from 15 residues. This CDR3 is CASSSSGKSTGELFF. The CDR3 DNA reads as TGTGCCAGCAGCTCTAGCGGGAAAAGCACCGGGGAGCTGTTTTTT.

The CDR3 nucleotides are TGTGCCAGCAGCTTGGGGCCATATTCCACAGATACGCAGTATTTT. This encodes CASSLGPYSTDTQYF. The V call is TRBV5-6, the J call TRBJ2-3, with unresolved D. V gave up 0 bases and J gave up 2 bases, with 10 bases separating them. This CDR3 is 15 amino acids long. CDR1 and CDR2 (germline): SGHDT, YYEEEE.

The chain couples TRBV5-1 to TRBJ2-1; 9 nucleotides line up with TRBD2. V was pared by 4 bases and J by 9 bases, with 14 bases of the junction left unmatched. Looked up from germline, CDR1 is SGHRS and CDR2 is YFSETQ. This CDR3 has 16 residues. The CDR3 reads CASSPRASSGTREQFF. The DNA for the CDR3 is TGCGCCAGCAGCCCCCGGGCGTCTAGCGGGACGCGTGAGCAGTTCTTC.

This clone appeared a single time. Written as DNA, the CDR3 is TGTGCCAGCAGCTTGCTCCGACAGGGCATAGATCAGCCCCAGCATTTT. Translation: CASSLLRQGIDQPQHF. The chain uses TRBV5-6 and TRBJ1-5; 7 bases line up with TRBD1. Germline CDR1 and CDR2: SGHDT and YYEEEE. The CDR3 runs 16 residues. V shed 1 base, J shed 5 bases, and the junction held 9 bases outside the gene matches.

The CDR3 coding sequence is TGTGCCTGGAAATCCCCGCCAGGCATGAACACTGAAGCTTTCTTT. It specifies CAWKSPPGMNTEAFF. V gene TRBV30 combines with J gene TRBJ1-1; D uncertain. The germline V gene has CDR1 GTSNPN and CDR2 SVGIG (reference sequence). The V end was cut by 4 bases, the J end by 0 bases, with 15 bases between. The CDR3 totals 15 residues.

The V gene is TRBV11-3, the J gene TRBJ2-7; 10 bases fit TRBD1. CDR1 SGHNT and CDR2 YENEEA come from the germline V gene. With 1 base clipped from V and 5 bases from J, the junction kept 5 bases outside the gene matches. This CDR3 has 15 amino acids. CDR3 sequence reads: CASSLGGQGLHEQYF. CDR3 in DNA: TGTGCCAGCAGCTTAGGGGGACAGGGGTTGCACGAGCAGTACTTC.